The rows below give T cell receptor beta chains drawn from one sample of a study of patients and donors after allogeneic stem cell transplantation. One entry per CDR3 protein, called by TCRdb with MiXCR from the RT-PCR reads. Here the sample spans about a million distinct CDR3 sequences, about a sixth being singletons. The sequenced sample was blood, either unsorted or a sorted T cell fraction (not recorded which). The source is a human donor who was either an allogeneic HSCT recipient or a stem cell or donor lymphocyte infusion donor (not recorded which). It is not recorded whose cells these are; they may come from a transplant donor. CDR3s include the opening cysteine and the closing phenylalanine or tryptophan. The order of the fields is J gene, D gene, clone size, V gene, CDR3 DNA, CDR3 protein. A D gene is named only where the DNA matches it firmly. Only some rows state a clone size, as once, few, many or a class for expanded clones.

J gene: TRBJ2-7
D gene: TRBD1
clone size: .
V gene: TRBV4-1
CDR3 DNA: TGCGCCAGCAGACCTCCCGGACAGGGATCCTTC
CDR3 protein: CASRPPGQGSF

J gene: TRBJ2-2
D gene: TRBD2
clone size: .
V gene: TRBV20-1
CDR3 DNA: TGCAGTGCTAGAGGGCTAGCGGGGGGCCACACCGGGGAGCTGTTTTTT
CDR3 protein: CSARGLAGGHTGELFF

J gene: TRBJ2-3
D gene: TRBD2
clone size: .
V gene: TRBV9
CDR3 DNA: TGTGCCAGCAGAGGGACTAGCGGGAGAAAAGATACGCAGTATTTT
CDR3 protein: CASRGTSGRKDTQYF

J gene: TRBJ1-3
D gene: TRBD1
clone size: few
V gene: TRBV12-3/TRBV12-4
CDR3 DNA: TGTGCCAGCAGGCCCGAAGGGGGCGCTGGAAACACCATATATTTT
CDR3 protein: CASRPEGGAGNTIYF

J gene: TRBJ2-1
D gene: .
clone size: many
V gene: TRBV12-3/TRBV12-4
CDR3 DNA: TGTGCCAGCGGGAGGACGATGTACAATGAGCAGTTCTTC
CDR3 protein: CASGRTMYNEQFF

J gene: TRBJ2-7
D gene: TRBD1
clone size: .
V gene: TRBV20-1
CDR3 DNA: TGCAGTGCACAACAGGGGGGAGAGGAGCAGTACTTC
CDR3 protein: CSAQQGGEEQYF

J gene: TRBJ2-2
D gene: .
clone size: .
V gene: TRBV4-2
CDR3 DNA: TGTGCCAGCAGCCCTCTCGACCTGGGGGGGGGCCGGCTGAACACCGGGGAGCTGTTTTTT
CDR3 protein: CASSPLDLGGGRLNTGELFF

J gene: TRBJ2-2
D gene: .
clone size: many
V gene: TRBV10-3
CDR3 DNA: TGTGCCATCAGTGGGAAAGCAGCCGCGAACACCGGGGAGCTGTTTTTT
CDR3 protein: CAISGKAAANTGELFF

J gene: TRBJ2-2
D gene: TRBD2
clone size: .
V gene: TRBV6-1
CDR3 DNA: TGTGCCAGCACGCGGGGTAGCGGGGGTGTGAACACCGGGGAGCTGTTTTTT
CDR3 protein: CASTRGSGGVNTGELFF

J gene: TRBJ2-7
D gene: .
clone size: many
V gene: TRBV12-3/TRBV12-4
CDR3 DNA: TGTGCCAGCAGTAAGAGCAAGCCTACGCTAGAGCAGTACTTC
CDR3 protein: CASSKSKPTLEQYF

J gene: TRBJ1-2
D gene: .
clone size: few
V gene: TRBV24-1
CDR3 DNA: TGTGCCACCAGTGGTTGGGACACGGGATCGTATGGCTACACCTTC
CDR3 protein: CATSGWDTGSYGYTF

J gene: TRBJ2-5
D gene: TRBD2
clone size: many
V gene: TRBV5-1
CDR3 DNA: TGCGCCAGCAGCAACACGACTAGCGGGGTAACCCAGTACTTC
CDR3 protein: CASSNTTSGVTQYF

J gene: TRBJ2-7
D gene: .
clone size: few
V gene: TRBV6-2/TRBV6-3
CDR3 DNA: TGTGCCAGCGGACGGCGGGACTACGAGCAGTACTTC
CDR3 protein: CASGRRDYEQYF

J gene: TRBJ2-3
D gene: .
clone size: .
V gene: TRBV2
CDR3 DNA: TGTGCCAGCAATTGGGTCCTCAGTGCTAGCACAGATACGCAGTATTTT
CDR3 protein: CASNWVLSASTDTQYF

J gene: TRBJ2-3
D gene: .
clone size: many
V gene: TRBV20-1
CDR3 DNA: TGCAGTGCTAGCCGACCCACAGATACGCAGTATTTT
CDR3 protein: CSASRPTDTQYF

J gene: TRBJ2-1
D gene: TRBD2
clone size: .
V gene: TRBV7-2
CDR3 DNA: TGTGCCAGCAGCTGGCGGGGGGGGCTCTACAATGAGCAGTTCTTC
CDR3 protein: CASSWRGGLYNEQFF

J gene: TRBJ2-2
D gene: .
clone size: .
V gene: TRBV5-1
CDR3 DNA: TGCGCCAGCAGCTTGAGGCTAGCGAATGACGGGGAGCTGTTTTTT
CDR3 protein: CASSLRLANDGELFF

J gene: TRBJ1-1
D gene: .
clone size: few
V gene: TRBV30
CDR3 DNA: TGTGCCTGGGAAATGACAGGGAACACTGAAGCTTTCTTT
CDR3 protein: CAWEMTGNTEAFF

J gene: TRBJ2-7
D gene: .
clone size: .
V gene: TRBV4-3
CDR3 DNA: TGCGCCAGCAGCCAAGGTACAGGGATGGCCTACGAGCAGTACTTC
CDR3 protein: CASSQGTGMAYEQYF

J gene: TRBJ2-5
D gene: .
clone size: .
V gene: TRBV12-3/TRBV12-4
CDR3 DNA: TGTGCCAGCAGACCAGCCGGGACAGAGACCCAGTACTTC
CDR3 protein: CASRPAGTETQYF

J gene: TRBJ1-1
D gene: TRBD1
clone size: many
V gene: TRBV29-1
CDR3 DNA: TGCAGCGTGAGGACAGGTGATACTGAAGCTTTCTTT
CDR3 protein: CSVRTGDTEAFF

J gene: TRBJ2-5
D gene: TRBD1
clone size: .
V gene: TRBV7-9
CDR3 DNA: TGTGCCAGCAGCGAAAGGGACAGTCCAAAAGAGACCCAGTACTTC
CDR3 protein: CASSERDSPKETQYF

J gene: TRBJ2-5
D gene: .
clone size: many
V gene: TRBV12-3/TRBV12-4
CDR3 DNA: TGTGCCAGCAGCCTCCAGCCAGGGGTTCCGGAGACCCAGTACTTC
CDR3 protein: CASSLQPGVPETQYF

J gene: TRBJ2-5
D gene: .
clone size: .
V gene: TRBV5-1
CDR3 DNA: TGCGCCAGCAGCACGGGACATCCCCAAGAGACCCAGTACTTC
CDR3 protein: CASSTGHPQETQYF

J gene: TRBJ2-7
D gene: .
clone size: .
V gene: TRBV4-1
CDR3 DNA: TGCGCCAGCAGCCAAGATGGATCGGGGGGCGAGCTGTACTTC
CDR3 protein: CASSQDGSGGELYF

J gene: TRBJ1-4
D gene: TRBD1
clone size: many
V gene: TRBV10-3
CDR3 DNA: TGTGCCATCAGTGTCGGACAGGGTTTTAATGAAAAACTGTTTTTT
CDR3 protein: CAISVGQGFNEKLFF

J gene: TRBJ2-3
D gene: TRBD2
clone size: .
V gene: TRBV12-3/TRBV12-4
CDR3 DNA: TGTGCCAGCAGCCGCAACCAGAAGCGGGAGGGCCGCTATACGCAGTATTTT
CDR3 protein: CASSRNQKREGRYTQYF

J gene: TRBJ2-1
D gene: TRBD2
clone size: few
V gene: TRBV19
CDR3 DNA: TGTGCCAGCGCGAGCGGGAATGTTGAGCAGTTCTTC
CDR3 protein: CASASGNVEQFF

J gene: TRBJ1-1
D gene: .
clone size: .
V gene: TRBV24-1
CDR3 DNA: TGTGCCACCAGGGTCAAGAACACTGAAGCTTTCTTT
CDR3 protein: CATRVKNTEAFF

J gene: TRBJ1-1
D gene: .
clone size: few
V gene: TRBV4-3
CDR3 DNA: TGCGCCAGCAGCCAAGGTTCCGGGGGCACTGAAGCTTTCTTT
CDR3 protein: CASSQGSGGTEAFF

J gene: TRBJ2-7
D gene: .
clone size: few
V gene: TRBV24-1
CDR3 DNA: TGTGCCACCAGTGATTTGCATCTGGGGCATTTCCAGCAGTACTTC
CDR3 protein: CATSDLHLGHFQQYF

J gene: TRBJ2-7
D gene: .
clone size: few
V gene: TRBV29-1
CDR3 DNA: TGCAGCGTTCTAAAGAGTAGAGGCGAGCAGTACTTC
CDR3 protein: CSVLKSRGEQYF

J gene: TRBJ2-3
D gene: TRBD2
clone size: .
V gene: TRBV3-1
CDR3 DNA: TGTGCCAGCAGCCCCAGACTAGCGGGACTGGATACGCAGTATTTT
CDR3 protein: CASSPRLAGLDTQYF

J gene: TRBJ2-7
D gene: .
clone size: .
V gene: TRBV7-8
CDR3 DNA: TGTGCCAGCAGCTCACCCTCCCGGGTAGCCGAGCAGTACTTC
CDR3 protein: CASSSPSRVAEQYF

J gene: TRBJ1-5
D gene: .
clone size: many
V gene: TRBV27
CDR3 DNA: TGTGCCAGCAGTTCTGACAAGTTTAGCAATCAGCCCCAGCATTTT
CDR3 protein: CASSSDKFSNQPQHF

J gene: TRBJ1-5
D gene: .
clone size: few
V gene: TRBV29-1
CDR3 DNA: TGCAGCGTAGGACAGCCTTCCGCGGGCAATCAGCCCCAGCATTTT
CDR3 protein: CSVGQPSAGNQPQHF

J gene: TRBJ1-5
D gene: .
clone size: .
V gene: TRBV2
CDR3 DNA: TGTGCCAGCATGGTTGACAGTAGCAATCAGCCCCAGCATTTT
CDR3 protein: CASMVDSSNQPQHF

J gene: TRBJ2-1
D gene: .
clone size: .
V gene: TRBV20-1
CDR3 DNA: TGCAGTGCTAGCCTCCTAGCGACCGCCTACAATGAGCAGTTCTTC
CDR3 protein: CSASLLATAYNEQFF

J gene: TRBJ2-3
D gene: .
clone size: .
V gene: TRBV20-1
CDR3 DNA: TGCAGTGCTAGAGGGCTCGTGGAGGGGGCTCTTTCAGATACGCAGTATTTT
CDR3 protein: CSARGLVEGALSDTQYF

J gene: TRBJ2-2
D gene: TRBD2
clone size: .
V gene: TRBV4-3
CDR3 DNA: TGCGCCAGCAGCCAAGAAGGTAGCGGGGACCTGAACACCGGGGAGCTGTTTTTT
CDR3 protein: CASSQEGSGDLNTGELFF